Following are 26 T cell receptor beta chains from one sample sequenced in a study of blood T cell repertoires in COVID-19. The repertoire was sequenced with immunoSEQ multiplex PCR; TCRdb's copy has only in-frame clones and lacks some. The sample records about 390,000 clones, around nine tenths being singletons. Material for sequencing was PBMCs or T cells enriched from blood (not recorded which). These receptors all stem from a woman aged 45-65 years who had recovered from COVID-19.

As to this clone: Other DNA sequences in this sample translate to the same CDR3. CDR3 in DNA: TGCAGTGCTAGTCAACCGGACAGGGCCTGGGGCGGCTACACCTTC. This translates into CSASQPDRAWGGYTF. This chain uses TRBV20-1 with TRBJ1-2, with 8 bases matching TRBD1. The CDR3 is 15 residues long. The germline V gene encodes CDR1 DFQATT and CDR2 SNEGSKA (reference sequence). With V trimmed by 3 bases and J by 8 bases, 14 bases remained unmatched.

The CDR3 DNA is TGTGCCAGCAGTTACTCACAGGGCGGCAATCAGCCCCAGCATTTT. Translation gives CASSYSQGGNQPQHF. This chain connects TRBV6-5 to TRBJ1-5; a possible D gene is TRBD1 (6 bases). From germline, CDR1 is MNHEY and CDR2 SVGAGI. The V gene lost 0 bases and the J gene lost 2 bases, with 8 bases spanning the gap. The CDR3 is 15 residues long.

Only one count was recorded for this clone. CDR3 coding DNA: TGTGCCAGCAGCAAAGTTCCAGCGGGGGCCCTGCTATATACGCAGTATTTT. Translated, it gives CASSKVPAGALLYTQYF. J is TRBJ2-3 and V is TRBV21-1; the table gives TRBD2 as D, unverified against the DNA. TRBV21-1 constitutes a pseudogene. CDR3 length equals 17 residues.

The chain recombines TRBV7-9 with TRBJ1-1; the D gene is possibly TRBD1 (5 bases). The CDR3 contains 14 residues. Deletions cut 2 bases from V and 3 bases from J, with 10 bases between. Germline V CDR1 and CDR2: SEHNR, FQNEAQ (reference sequence). As DNA, the CDR3 is TGTGCCAGCAGCTTAAACCTAGGGGACACTGAAGCTTTCTTT. This gives the protein CASSLNLGDTEAFF.

The rearrangement uses TRBV19 and TRBJ2-7; the D gene is possibly TRBD2 (7 bases). V was trimmed by 8 bases and J by 6 bases, leaving 14 bases between them. CDR1 and CDR2 (germline): LNHDA, SQIVND (reference sequence). The length of the CDR3 is 12 residues. CDR3 in amino acids: CASSGGLFEQYF. CDR3 bases: TGTGCCAGTTCGGGGGGCCTCTTCGAGCAGTACTTC.

The genes are TRBV4-3 and TRBJ1-1; D perhaps matches TRBD1 (6 bases). The CDR3 is made up of 13 amino acids. The germline V gene has CDR1 LGHNA and CDR2 YSLEER. The V end lost 5 bases, the J end lost 1 base, and 8 bases lay between the germline ends. The CDR3 coding sequence is TGCGCCAGCAGCGAGACAGGGAACACTGAAGCTTTCTTT. Its translation: CASSETGNTEAFF.

The chain joins TRBV7-2 to TRBJ2-1; TRBD1 agrees at 9 bases. CDR3 length equals 15 residues. Losses at the gene ends were 3 bases for V and 8 bases for J; bases not matched to a gene: 8. The germline CDR1 and CDR2 sequences are SGHTA and FQGNSA. The CDR3 is CASSLDRDRVYEQFF. CDR3 in DNA: TGTGCCAGCAGCTTGGACCGGGACAGGGTGTATGAGCAGTTCTTC.

The rearrangement joins TRBV3-1 (or the pseudogene TRBV3-2) to TRBJ1-3; 8 bases align to TRBD1. J was trimmed by 1 base and V by 7 bases; bases with no gene match: 9. The CDR3 runs 16 residues. The germline V gene encodes CDR1 LGHDT and CDR2 YNNKEL (reference sequence). The CDR3 DNA follows: TGTGCCAGCATGCCTCAGGGGGCAAGATCTGGAAACACCATATATTTT. This translates into CASMPQGARSGNTIYF.

The CDR3 here is CASSLTGKNTEAFF. The CDR3 coding sequence is TGTGCCAGCAGCTTGACAGGGAAGAACACTGAAGCTTTCTTT. The chain joins TRBV7-9 to TRBJ1-1; the match to TRBD1 covers 7 bases. Germline CDR1 SEHNR, CDR2 FQNEAQ (reference sequence). V dropped 3 bases and J dropped 1; count of bases not matched to a gene: 2. The CDR3 has 14 residues.

This chain links TRBV6-1 with TRBJ1-3; D is ambiguous. The length of the CDR3 is 12 residues. CDR1 and CDR2 from the germline V gene are MNHNS and SASEGT. V was trimmed by 2 bases and J by 3 bases, leaving 2 bases between them. CDR3 in DNA: TGTGCCAGCAGTGAACTTGGAAACACCATATATTTT. Its translation: CASSELGNTIYF.

The sample holds a few counts of this clone. The CDR3 spells CASSDPGDRSNTGELFF. CDR3 nucleotides: TGTGCCAGCAGCGATCCGGGCGACAGATCGAACACCGGGGAGCTGTTTTTT. The chain is built from TRBV7-2 and TRBJ2-2; weak D call: TRBD1 (5 bases). Germline lookup yields CDR1 SGHTA and CDR2 FQGNSA. Trimming shortened V by 5 bases and J by 0 bases, and 16 bases separated the two germline ends. The CDR3 has 17 residues.

The chain employs TRBV6-5 and TRBJ2-5; 8 bases are shared with TRBD2. Germline loops: CDR1 MNHEY, CDR2 SVGAGI. Germline trimming cut 4 bases from V and 5 bases from J; bases unmatched to any gene: 12. The CDR3 is 16 residues long. CDR3 sequence (DNA): TGTGCCAGCAGTTCCCTAAGCGGGGGCCTTTGGGAGACCCAGTACTTC. Its translation: CASSSLSGGLWETQYF.

This clone has more than one count but fewer than ten. V is TRBV5-5 and J is TRBJ1-4; D remains ambiguous. Germline assignment: CDR1 SGHKS and CDR2 YYEKEE (reference sequence). This CDR3 spans 15 amino acids. V lost 1 base to trimming and J lost 0 bases, with 7 bases between them. Here the CDR3 reads CASSLSGATNEKLFF. CDR3 sequence (DNA): TGTGCCAGCAGCTTGTCCGGAGCAACTAATGAAAAACTGTTTTTT.

The genes are TRBV6-5 and TRBJ2-7, with 9 bases lining up with TRBD2. The CDR3 has 15 amino acids. Germline V CDR1 and CDR2: MNHEY, SVGAGI. The V and J ends lost 4 bases and 0 bases, in that order; junction bases with no gene match: 4. The CDR3 DNA reads as TGTGCCAGCAGTTCCCGCGGGGGGGGCTCCTACGAGCAGTACTTC. Encoded protein: CASSSRGGGSYEQYF.

CDR3 nucleotides: TGTGCCAGTAGTATACCAGGGGCCTACGAGCAGTACTTC. This translates into CASSIPGAYEQYF. The chain recombines TRBV19 with TRBJ2-7, with a tentative D call TRBD1 (6 bases). CDR3 length: 13 amino acids. V was clipped by 2 bases and J by 2 bases, with 7 bases between them. Germline CDR1 is LNHDA and CDR2 is SQIVND (reference sequence).

On this clone: At one end, the junction sequence differs from germline, possibly due to a read error. The chain carries TRBV7-7 and TRBJ2-1; 7 positions agree with TRBD2. Germline V gives CDR1 SSHAT, CDR2 FNYEAQ (reference sequence). The CDR3 consists of 16 residues. The CDR3 spells CASSLGRRGNYNEQFF. In nucleotides, the CDR3 is TGTGCTAGCAGCTTAGGCCGGCGGGGGAACTACAATGAGCAGTTCTTC.

This clone was observed once. The chain carries TRBV9 and TRBJ2-2; 11 nucleotides agree with TRBD2. Germline assignment: CDR1 SGDLS and CDR2 YYNGEE. Trimming cost V 3 bases and J 5 bases; bases outside gene matches: 6. The CDR3 consists of 16 residues. CDR3 sequence reads: CASSGGTSGLTGELFF. CDR3 sequence (DNA): TGTGCCAGCAGCGGTGGGACTAGCGGATTAACCGGGGAGCTGTTTTTT.

The chain combines TRBV7-2 with TRBJ2-3; 9 bases match TRBD2. This CDR3 has 16 amino acids. Germline CDR1 is SGHTA and CDR2 is FQGNSA. J lost 1 base, V lost 3 bases, and 5 bases had no gene match. The CDR3 DNA reads as TGTGCCAGCAGCTTCCTGAGCGGGGGGCGCACAGATACGCAGTATTTT. This encodes CASSFLSGGRTDTQYF. Full variable domain (missing parts from reference TRBV7-2 and TRBJ2-3): GAGVSQSPSNKVTEKGKDVELRCDPISGHTALYWYRQSLGQGLEFLIYFQGNSAPDKSGLPSDRFSAERTGGSVSTLTIQRTQQEDSAVYLCASSFLSGGRTDTQYFGPGTRLTVL.

The chain carries TRBV5-1 and TRBJ2-7; a weak D match, TRBD1 (5 bases). The ends were cut back, 0 bases at V and 4 bases at J, with 8 bases in the middle. This CDR3 is 13 amino acids long. In germline, CDR1 is SGHRS, CDR2 YFSETQ. For the CDR3, the DNA is TGCGCCAGCAGCTTGGTCCAGGGATACGAGCAGTACTTC. It specifies CASSLVQGYEQYF.

The genes are TRBV13 and TRBJ1-4; no clear D. CDR1 is PRHDT, CDR2 FYEKMQ, per germline (reference sequence). The germline V and J ends were trimmed by 4 bases and 0 bases, with 9 bases remaining between them. This CDR3 has 15 amino acids. This CDR3 is CASSSSPATNEKLFF. In DNA form, the CDR3 reads TGTGCCAGCAGCTCTAGCCCCGCAACTAATGAAAAACTGTTTTTT.

The chain uses TRBV7-9 and TRBJ2-3; 11 nucleotides align to TRBD2. Germline V gene sequence: CDR1 SEHNR, CDR2 FQNEAQ (reference sequence). J lost 2 bases, V lost 1 base, and 8 bases had no gene match. CDR3 length equals 18 residues. CDR3 DNA: TGTGCCAGCAGCTTAGGGACGGGACTAGCGGAGACCACAGATACGCAGTATTTT. This gives the protein CASSLGTGLAETTDTQYF.

This clone was observed a single time. The rearrangement links TRBV3-1 (or the pseudogene TRBV3-2) to TRBJ2-7, with 13 nucleotides matching TRBD2. Germline CDR1 reads LGHDT; CDR2 reads YNNKEL (reference sequence). The CDR3 spans 16 residues. Losses at the gene ends were 7 bases for V and 2 bases for J; bases not matched to a gene: 8. CDR3 residues: CASTTTSGGAPYEQYF. The CDR3 nucleotides read TGTGCCAGCACCACCACTAGCGGGGGGGCCCCCTACGAGCAGTACTTC.

The chain is built from TRBV27 and TRBJ2-6, with TRBD1 as a possible D gene (6 bases). V was trimmed by 6 bases and J by 2 bases, leaving 11 bases between them. The CDR3 has 15 residues. Germline V CDR1 and CDR2: MNHEY, SMNVEV (reference sequence). The CDR3 coding sequence is TGTGCCAGCAGACAGGGTGGCGCTGGGGCCAACGTCCTGACTTTC. This sequence encodes CASRQGGAGANVLTF.

Only one count was recorded for this clone. The rearrangement links TRBV7-6 to TRBJ2-5, with no clear D. Germline values: CDR1 SGHVS, CDR2 FNYEAQ. The length of the CDR3 is 13 residues. V was clipped by 5 bases and J by 5 bases, with 12 bases between them. The chain's CDR3 is CASSTQLSETQYF. The CDR3 nucleotides are TGTGCCAGCAGCACACAGCTTTCTGAGACCCAGTACTTC.

The rearrangement uses TRBV10-3 and TRBJ1-2; no clear D. Germline V gene lookup returns CDR1 ENHRY and CDR2 SYGVKD. The CDR3 has 13 amino acids. Trimming took off 6 bases at V and 6 bases at J, with 14 bases between the two ends. The CDR3 reads CAIRTGLVDGYTF. CDR3 coding DNA: TGTGCCATCAGAACCGGTCTCGTGGATGGCTACACCTTC.

The chain combines TRBV27 with TRBJ1-1; D remains unclear. Germline loops: CDR1 MNHEY, CDR2 SMNVEV (reference sequence). The CDR3 consists of 13 residues. V shed 7 bases and J shed 4 bases, with 13 bases lying between them. CDR3 DNA sequence: TGTGCCAGCAAGGGAGTAGTAAGCACTGAAGCTTTCTTT. Amino acids: CASKGVVSTEAFF.